The rows below give T cell receptor beta chains drawn from one sample of a study of shared clonotypes between healthy human individuals. Repertoires were generated with immunoSEQ multiplex PCR, while TCRdb's copy carries only in-frame clones and drops some. The sample comprises more than 1 million clones, about 84% of which are singletons, and about 0.52% rests with the top ten. Sequenced material: memory CD4+ T cells from PBMCs. These receptors originate from a man between 18 and 35 years old in good health. Some clones in this sample may be carry-over from other donors' samples. Both conserved end residues are part of each CDR3. A D gene is named only where the DNA matches it firmly. Size is omitted from some rows. Given values are once, few, many or a class for expanded clones.

D,V,J,size,DNA,CDR3
-,TRBV7-2,TRBJ2-1,-,TGTGCCAGCAGCTCAATAGGCAATGAGCAGTTCTTC,CASSSIGNEQFF
TRBD1,TRBV5-4,TRBJ1-2,many,TGTGCCACAACCATCTTTCGGGACAGGGGGCGTAAAGGTTATGGCTACACCTTC,CATTIFRDRGRKGYGYTF
-,TRBV28,TRBJ1-1,-,TGTGCCAGCAGTACAGGGACGAAGATCACTGAAGCTTTCTTT,CASSTGTKITEAFF
TRBD1,TRBV28,TRBJ2-6,once,TGTGCCAGCAGACCACAGAGGGGGCGGACCTTCTCTGGGGCCAACGTCCTGACTTTC,CASRPQRGRTFSGANVLTF
-,TRBV5-1,TRBJ2-7,once,TGCGCCAGCAGTTTGACATTGGGGCGGTACGAGCAGTACTTC,CASSLTLGRYEQYF
-,TRBV6-1,TRBJ2-2,-,TGTGCCAGCAGTGAGTGGGGGGCGAACACCGGGGAGCTGTTTTTT,CASSEWGANTGELFF
-,TRBV2,TRBJ2-2,-,TGTGCCAGCAGTGTAGGCGGAGCGGGCACCGGGGAGCTGTTTTTT,CASSVGGAGTGELFF
-,TRBV18,TRBJ1-5,-,TGTGCCAGCTCACCGTCCTCGGGTGGGGATCAGCCCCAGCATTTT,CASSPSSGGDQPQHF
-,TRBV7-9,TRBJ2-7,once,TGTGCCAGCAGCTTATCCATGACTAGTGGCGAGCAGTACTTC,CASSLSMTSGEQYF
-,TRBV5-4,TRBJ1-2,-,TGTGCCAGCAGCTTCCCCCAGAGAGGAGACTATGGCTACACCTTC,CASSFPQRGDYGYTF
-,TRBV5-1,TRBJ2-1,once,TGCGCCAGCAGCCTCTCCGGGGCCTACAATGAGCAGTTCTTC,CASSLSGAYNEQFF
-,TRBV5-1,TRBJ1-1,-,TGCGCCAGCAGCCTTAAGACGCAGGTCAACACTGAAGCTTTCTTT,CASSLKTQVNTEAFF
TRBD1,TRBV11-2,TRBJ2-5,once,TGTGCCAGCAGCTCAACCGGGACAGCCCAAGAGACCCAGTACTTC,CASSSTGTAQETQYF
TRBD1,TRBV7-9,TRBJ1-3,-,TGTGCCAGCAGCTCCAGACAGGGATGGACTGGAAACACCATATATTTT,CASSSRQGWTGNTIYF
-,TRBV4-3,TRBJ2-5,-,TGCGCCAGCAGCCAAGGGGCCGGGACGGCTAGTCAAGAGACCCAGTACTTC,CASSQGAGTASQETQYF
TRBD1,TRBV28,TRBJ2-4,once,TGTGCCAGCAGCTCGGGACAGTTAGCCAAAAACATTCAGTACTTC,CASSSGQLAKNIQYF
TRBD1,TRBV28,TRBJ2-7,-,TGTGCCAGCAGCCCACCGGGACAGGGACGCGAGCAGTACTTC,CASSPPGQGREQYF
TRBD2,TRBV7-2,TRBJ2-3,-,TGTGCCAGCAGCTTAGACCCTAGCGGGATCACAGATACGCAGTATTTT,CASSLDPSGITDTQYF
-,TRBV30,TRBJ2-5,many,TGTGCCTGGAGAAACTTCGGAGAGACCCAGTACTTC,CAWRNFGETQYF
-,TRBV5-1,TRBJ1-1,-,TGCGCCAGCAGCTTGGGGTTGTTAGGGCAGGGGAACACTGAAGCTTTCTTT,CASSLGLLGQGNTEAFF
-,TRBV10-3,TRBJ2-3,-,TGTGCCATCAGTGTTCCTCGCACAGATACGCAGTATTTT,CAISVPRTDTQYF
-,TRBV11-2,TRBJ1-1,-,TGTGCCAGCAGCTTAGGGCCGAGGGCGAACACTGAAGCTTTCTTT,CASSLGPRANTEAFF
-,TRBV29-1,TRBJ2-5,-,TGCAGCGTCGCGCGTTTATCGGAGACCCAGTACTTC,CSVARLSETQYF
-,TRBV7-3,TRBJ2-7,-,TGTGCCAGCAGCCCCTATGGAGTTGGACTCTACGAGCAGTACTTC,CASSPYGVGLYEQYF
TRBD1,TRBV30,TRBJ2-7,-,TGTGCCTGGAGCAAGTACAGGGGACAGGGGAAGCAGTACTTC,CAWSKYRGQGKQYF
TRBD1,TRBV7-3,TRBJ2-2,-,TGTGCCAGCAGCCCTACAGGGGGCGAAATAAGATACACCGGGGAGCTGTTTTTT,CASSPTGGEIRYTGELFF
TRBD2,TRBV4-2,TRBJ2-1,-,TGTGCCAGCAGCGGGACTAGCGGCCCCTACAATGAGCAGTTCTTC,CASSGTSGPYNEQFF
-,TRBV2,TRBJ1-5,-,TGTGCCAGCAGTGACAGGACGGGTCAGCCCCAGCATTTT,CASSDRTGQPQHF
-,TRBV29-1,TRBJ1-4,-,TGCAGCGTTGGCAATGAAAAACTGTTTTTT,CSVGNEKLFF
-,TRBV6-1,TRBJ2-7,-,TGTGCCCTTGGGGCAGTGTCCTACGAGCAGTACTTC,CALGAVSYEQYF
-,TRBV6-1,TRBJ1-2,-,TGTGCCAGCGACTCAGCCGGACTAGGGCACTATGGCTACACCTTC,CASDSAGLGHYGYTF
-,TRBV4-1,TRBJ1-2,-,TGCGCCAGCAGCGTTCCCGGGTTTAGAGATGGCTACACCTTC,CASSVPGFRDGYTF
-,TRBV11-2,TRBJ1-1,-,TGTGCCAGCAGCCACGCGGGGCGATTGAACACTGAAGCTTTCTTT,CASSHAGRLNTEAFF
-,TRBV28,TRBJ1-1,-,TGTGCCAGCAGTTCCTCGGGACTTGAAGCTTTCTTT,CASSSSGLEAFF
-,TRBV5-1,TRBJ1-2,-,TGCGCCAGCAGCTTGGTCCCAGGGGACTATGGCTACACCTTC,CASSLVPGDYGYTF
TRBD2,TRBV25-1,TRBJ2-1,-,TGTGACTTTCGGACTAGCGGCGGCTACAATGAGCAGTTCTTC,CDFRTSGGYNEQFF
-,TRBV20-1,TRBJ2-7,-,TGCAGTGCTACTGACACTTACGAGCAGTACTTC,CSATDTYEQYF